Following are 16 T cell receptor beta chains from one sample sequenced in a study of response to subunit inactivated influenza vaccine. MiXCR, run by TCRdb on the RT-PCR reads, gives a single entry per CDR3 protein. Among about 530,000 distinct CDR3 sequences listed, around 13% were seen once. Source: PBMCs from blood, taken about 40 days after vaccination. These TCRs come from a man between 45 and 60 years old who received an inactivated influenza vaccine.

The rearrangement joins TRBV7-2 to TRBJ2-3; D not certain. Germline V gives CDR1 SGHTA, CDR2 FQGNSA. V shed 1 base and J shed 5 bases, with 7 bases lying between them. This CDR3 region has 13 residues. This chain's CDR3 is CASSLGPQDTQYF. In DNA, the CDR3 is TGTGCCAGCAGCTTAGGTCCCCAAGATACGCAGTATTTT.

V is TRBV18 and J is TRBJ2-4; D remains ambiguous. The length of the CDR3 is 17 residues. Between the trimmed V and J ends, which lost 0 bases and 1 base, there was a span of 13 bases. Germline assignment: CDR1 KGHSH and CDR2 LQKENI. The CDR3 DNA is TGTGCCAGCTCACCACCTCTAAAGCCCGGTGCCAAAAACATTCAGTACTTC. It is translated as CASSPPLKPGAKNIQYF.

The CDR3 loop is CSARDMDRARGGYTF. Written as DNA, the CDR3 is TGCAGTGCTAGAGATATGGACAGGGCAAGGGGTGGCTACACCTTC. V gene TRBV20-1 combines with J gene TRBJ1-2; 8 bases are a match to TRBD1. The CDR3 is 15 residues long. After removal of 0 bases from V and 7 bases from J, the junction contained 10 bases not matched to a gene. The V gene's germline CDR1 is DFQATT and CDR2 SNEGSKA (reference sequence).

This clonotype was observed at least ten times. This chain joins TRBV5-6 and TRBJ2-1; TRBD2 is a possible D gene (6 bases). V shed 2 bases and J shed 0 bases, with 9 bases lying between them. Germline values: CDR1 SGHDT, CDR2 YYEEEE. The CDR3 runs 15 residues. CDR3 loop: CASSFGGSSYNEQFF. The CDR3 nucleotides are TGTGCCAGCAGCTTTGGAGGGAGCTCCTACAATGAGCAGTTCTTC.

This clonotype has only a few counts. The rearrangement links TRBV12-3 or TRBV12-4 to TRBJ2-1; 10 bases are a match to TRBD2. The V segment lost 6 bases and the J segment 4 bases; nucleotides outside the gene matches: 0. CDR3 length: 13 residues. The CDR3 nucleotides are TGTGCCAGCAGACTAGCGGGGTACAATGAGCAGTTCTTC. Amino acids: CASRLAGYNEQFF.

DNA of the CDR3: TGTGCCAGCAGTTACCCAGCGGGGGGCACAGATACGCAGTATTTT. Amino acids: CASSYPAGGTDTQYF. The chain recombines TRBV6-2 or TRBV6-3 with TRBJ2-3; 8 bases align to TRBD2. CDR3 size: 15 residues. The V gene end was trimmed by 2 bases and the J gene end by 1 base; junction bases not matched to a gene: 2. The V gene's germline CDR1 is MNHEY and CDR2 SVGEGT.

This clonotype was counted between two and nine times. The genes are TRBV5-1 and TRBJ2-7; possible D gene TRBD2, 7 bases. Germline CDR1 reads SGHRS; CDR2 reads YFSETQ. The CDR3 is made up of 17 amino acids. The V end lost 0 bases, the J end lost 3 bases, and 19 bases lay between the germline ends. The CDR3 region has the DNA TGCGCCAGCAGCTTGGCCGGGGGGCAGGGGTCCGACTACGAGCAGTACTTC. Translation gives CASSLAGGQGSDYEQYF. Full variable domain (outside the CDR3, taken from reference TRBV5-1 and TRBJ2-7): KAGVTQTPRYLIKTRGQQVTLSCSPISGHRSVSWYQQTPGQGLQFLFEYFSETQRNKGNFPGRFSGRQFSNSRSEMNVSTLELGDSALYLCASSLAGGQGSDYEQYFGPGTRLTVT.

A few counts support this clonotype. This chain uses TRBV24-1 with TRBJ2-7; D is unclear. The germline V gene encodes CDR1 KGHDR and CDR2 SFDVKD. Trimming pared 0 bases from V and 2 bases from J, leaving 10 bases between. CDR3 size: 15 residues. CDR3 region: CATSDLDGLPYEQYF. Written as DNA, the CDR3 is TGTGCCACCAGTGATTTGGACGGCCTTCCCTACGAGCAGTACTTC.

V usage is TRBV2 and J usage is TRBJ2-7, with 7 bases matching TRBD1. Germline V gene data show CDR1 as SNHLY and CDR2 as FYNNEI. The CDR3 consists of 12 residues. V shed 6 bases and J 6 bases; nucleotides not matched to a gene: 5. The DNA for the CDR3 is TGTGCCAGCAGAGCATCAGGGGGCGAGCAGTACTTC. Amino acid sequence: CASRASGGEQYF.

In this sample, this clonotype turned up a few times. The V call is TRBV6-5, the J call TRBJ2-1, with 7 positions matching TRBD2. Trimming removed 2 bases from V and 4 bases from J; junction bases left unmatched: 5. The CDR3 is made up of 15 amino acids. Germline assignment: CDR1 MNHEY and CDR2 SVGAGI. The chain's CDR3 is CASSYGGSDYNEQFF. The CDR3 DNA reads TGTGCCAGCAGTTACGGCGGGAGCGATTACAATGAGCAGTTCTTC.

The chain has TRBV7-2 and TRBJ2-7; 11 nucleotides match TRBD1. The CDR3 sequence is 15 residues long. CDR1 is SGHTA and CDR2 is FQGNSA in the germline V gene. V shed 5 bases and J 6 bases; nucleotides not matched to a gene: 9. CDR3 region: CASSKAGTGGFEQYF. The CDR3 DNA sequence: TGTGCCAGCAGCAAAGCCGGGACAGGGGGTTTCGAGCAGTACTTC.

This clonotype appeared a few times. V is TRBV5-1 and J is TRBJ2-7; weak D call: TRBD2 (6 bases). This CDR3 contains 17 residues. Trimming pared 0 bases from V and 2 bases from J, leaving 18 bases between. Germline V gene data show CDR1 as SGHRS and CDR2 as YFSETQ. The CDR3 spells CASSLAPPAGLAYEQYF. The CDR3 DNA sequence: TGCGCCAGCAGCTTGGCTCCTCCAGCGGGTTTGGCCTACGAGCAGTACTTC.

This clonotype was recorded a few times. The CDR3 coding sequence is TGTGCCAGCATTAGCGGGGGCCTCGACAATGAGCAGTTCTTC. This translates into CASISGGLDNEQFF. The J gene is TRBJ2-1, the V gene TRBV6-5; 9 nucleotides align to TRBD2. Looked up from germline, CDR1 is MNHEY and CDR2 is SVGAGI. J lost 5 bases, V lost 7 bases, and 6 bases had no gene match. CDR3 length: 14 residues.

This CDR3 reads CASRGQGFAYEQYF. The CDR3 coding sequence is TGTGCCAGCAGGGGACAGGGTTTCGCCTACGAGCAGTACTTC. This chain joins TRBV12-3 or TRBV12-4 and TRBJ2-7; 9 bases fit TRBD1. CDR3 length equals 14 residues. The V gene end was trimmed by 6 bases and the J gene end by 2 bases; junction bases not matched to a gene: 5.

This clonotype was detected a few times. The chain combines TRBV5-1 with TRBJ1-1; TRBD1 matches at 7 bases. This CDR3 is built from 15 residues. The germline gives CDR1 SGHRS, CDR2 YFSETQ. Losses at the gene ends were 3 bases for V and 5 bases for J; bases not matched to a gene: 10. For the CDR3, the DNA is TGCGCCAGCAGCTCCACAGGGGAGTTAGTTACTGAAGCTTTCTTT. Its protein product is CASSSTGELVTEAFF.

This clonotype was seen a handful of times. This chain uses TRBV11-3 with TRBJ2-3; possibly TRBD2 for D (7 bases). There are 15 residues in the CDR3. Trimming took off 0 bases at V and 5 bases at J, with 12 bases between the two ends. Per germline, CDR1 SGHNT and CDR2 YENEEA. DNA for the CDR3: TGTGCCAGCAGCTTAGATCGAGGGGGGGGAGATACGCAGTATTTT. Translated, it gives CASSLDRGGGDTQYF. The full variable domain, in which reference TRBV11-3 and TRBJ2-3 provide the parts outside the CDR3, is EAGVVQSPRYKIIEKKQPVAFWCNPISGHNTLYWYLQNLGQGPELLIRYENEEAVDDSQLPKDRFSAERLKGVDSTLKIQPAELGDSAVYLCASSLDRGGGDTQYFGPGTRLTVL.